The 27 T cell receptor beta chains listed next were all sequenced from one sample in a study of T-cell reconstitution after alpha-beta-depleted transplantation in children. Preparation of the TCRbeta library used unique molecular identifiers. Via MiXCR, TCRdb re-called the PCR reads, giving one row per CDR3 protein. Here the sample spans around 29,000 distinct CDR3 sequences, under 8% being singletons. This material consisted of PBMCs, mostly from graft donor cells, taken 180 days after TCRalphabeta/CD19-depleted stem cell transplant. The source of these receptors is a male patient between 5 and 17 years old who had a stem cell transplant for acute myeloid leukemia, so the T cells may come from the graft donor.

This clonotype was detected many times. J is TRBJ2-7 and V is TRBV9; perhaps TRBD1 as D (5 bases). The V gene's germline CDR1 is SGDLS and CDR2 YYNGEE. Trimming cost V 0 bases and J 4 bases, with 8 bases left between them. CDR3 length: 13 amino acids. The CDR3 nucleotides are TGTGCCAGCAGCGTAGCTCCAGGGTACGAGCAGTACTTC. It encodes CASSVAPGYEQYF.

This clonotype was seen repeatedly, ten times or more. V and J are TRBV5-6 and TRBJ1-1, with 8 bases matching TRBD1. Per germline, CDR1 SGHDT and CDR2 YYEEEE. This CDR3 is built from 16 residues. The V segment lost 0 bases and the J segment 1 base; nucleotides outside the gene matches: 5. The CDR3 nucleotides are TGTGCCAGCAGCTTGGGGCCAGGGGGCTCGAACACTGAAGCTTTCTTT. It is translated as CASSLGPGGSNTEAFF. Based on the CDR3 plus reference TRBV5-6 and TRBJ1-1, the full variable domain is DAGVTQSPTHLIKTRGQQVTLRCSPKSGHDTVSWYQQALGQGPQFIFQYYEEEERQRGNFPDRFSGHQFPNYSSELNVNALLLGDSALYLCASSLGPGGSNTEAFFGQGTRLTVV.

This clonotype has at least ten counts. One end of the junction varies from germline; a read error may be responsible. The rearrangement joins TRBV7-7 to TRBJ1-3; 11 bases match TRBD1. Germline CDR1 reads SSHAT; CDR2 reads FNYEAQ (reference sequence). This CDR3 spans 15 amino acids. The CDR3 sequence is CASSLGQGAGNTIYF. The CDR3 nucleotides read TGTGCTAGCAGCTTAGGACAGGGGGCAGGAAACACCATATATTTT.

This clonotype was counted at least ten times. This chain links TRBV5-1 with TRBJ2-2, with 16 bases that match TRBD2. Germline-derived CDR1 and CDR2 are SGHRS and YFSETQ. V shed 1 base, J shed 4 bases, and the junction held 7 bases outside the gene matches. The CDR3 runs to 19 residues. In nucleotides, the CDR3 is TGCGCCAGCAGCTTGACGGGGACTAGCGGGGGGGCCATCACCGGGGAGCTGTTTTTT. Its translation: CASSLTGTSGGAITGELFF.

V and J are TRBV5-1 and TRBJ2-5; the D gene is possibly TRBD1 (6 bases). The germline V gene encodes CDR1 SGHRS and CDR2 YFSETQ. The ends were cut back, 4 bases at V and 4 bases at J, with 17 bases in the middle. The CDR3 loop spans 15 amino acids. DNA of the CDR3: TGCGCCAGCAGCGTGGGGGCACTTTCTGGAGAGACCCAGTACTTC. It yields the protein CASSVGALSGETQYF.

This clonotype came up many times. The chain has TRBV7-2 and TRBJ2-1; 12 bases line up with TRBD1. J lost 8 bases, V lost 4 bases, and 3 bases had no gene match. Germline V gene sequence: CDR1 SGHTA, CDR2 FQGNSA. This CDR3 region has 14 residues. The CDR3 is CASSSGTGGDEQFF. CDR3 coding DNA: TGTGCCAGCAGCTCCGGGACAGGGGGCGATGAGCAGTTCTTC.

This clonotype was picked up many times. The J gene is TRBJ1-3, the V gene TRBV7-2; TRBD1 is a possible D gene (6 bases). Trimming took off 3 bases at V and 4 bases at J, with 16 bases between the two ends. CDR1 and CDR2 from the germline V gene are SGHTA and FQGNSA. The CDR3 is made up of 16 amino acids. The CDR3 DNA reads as TGTGCCAGCAGCTTGACCACTACAGGGACCGGAAACACCATATATTTT. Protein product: CASSLTTTGTGNTIYF.

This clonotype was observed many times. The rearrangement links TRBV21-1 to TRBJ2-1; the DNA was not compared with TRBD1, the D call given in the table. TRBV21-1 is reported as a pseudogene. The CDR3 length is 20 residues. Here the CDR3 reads CASSKVFRRTGVLSYNEQFF. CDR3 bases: TGTGCCAGCAGCAAAGTTTTTAGGAGGACAGGGGTCCTCTCCTACAATGAGCAGTTCTTC.

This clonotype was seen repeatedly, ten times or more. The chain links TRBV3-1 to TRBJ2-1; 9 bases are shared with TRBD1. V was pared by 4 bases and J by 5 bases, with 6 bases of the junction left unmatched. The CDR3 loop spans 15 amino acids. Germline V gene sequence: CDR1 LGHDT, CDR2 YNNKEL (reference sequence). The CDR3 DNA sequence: TGTGCCAGCAGCCCCGGGACAGGGCCTCACAATGAGCAGTTCTTC. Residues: CASSPGTGPHNEQFF.

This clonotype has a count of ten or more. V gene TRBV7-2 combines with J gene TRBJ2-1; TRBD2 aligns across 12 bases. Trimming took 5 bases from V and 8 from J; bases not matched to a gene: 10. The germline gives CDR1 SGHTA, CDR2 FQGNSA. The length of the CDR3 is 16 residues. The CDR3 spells CASSPLFSSGRDEQFF. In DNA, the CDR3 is TGTGCCAGCAGCCCCTTGTTTTCTAGCGGGAGGGATGAGCAGTTCTTC.

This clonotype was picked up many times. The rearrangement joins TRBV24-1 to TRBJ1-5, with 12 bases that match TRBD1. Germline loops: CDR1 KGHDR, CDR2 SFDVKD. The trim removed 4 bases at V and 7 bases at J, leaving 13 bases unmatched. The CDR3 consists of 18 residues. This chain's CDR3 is CATSDAGTGGRSGQPQHF. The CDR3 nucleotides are TGTGCCACCAGTGACGCCGGGACAGGGGGCAGATCAGGGCAGCCCCAGCATTTT.

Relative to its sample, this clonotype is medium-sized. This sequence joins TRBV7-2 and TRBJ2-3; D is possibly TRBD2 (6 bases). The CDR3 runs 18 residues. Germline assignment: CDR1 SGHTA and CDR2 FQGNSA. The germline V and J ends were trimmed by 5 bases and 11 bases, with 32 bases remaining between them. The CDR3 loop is CASSQDGAVAGMGRGQYF. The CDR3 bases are TGTGCCAGCAGCCAAGACGGCGCAGTGGCGGGGATGGGGCGGGGGCAGTATTTT.

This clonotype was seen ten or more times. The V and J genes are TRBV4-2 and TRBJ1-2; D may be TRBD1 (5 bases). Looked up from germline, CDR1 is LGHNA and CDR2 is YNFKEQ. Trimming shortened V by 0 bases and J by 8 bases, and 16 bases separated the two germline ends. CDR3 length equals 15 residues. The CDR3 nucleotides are TGTGCCAGCAGCCAAGATCAGAAGGGGAGTGGGGGCTACACCTTC. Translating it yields CASSQDQKGSGGYTF.

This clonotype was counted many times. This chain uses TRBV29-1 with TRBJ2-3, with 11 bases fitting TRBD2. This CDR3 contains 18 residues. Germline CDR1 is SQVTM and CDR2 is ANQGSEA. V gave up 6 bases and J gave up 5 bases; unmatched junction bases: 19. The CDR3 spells CSVRLAGHDAAGGDTQYF. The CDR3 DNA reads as TGCAGCGTGAGACTAGCGGGACACGACGCGGCGGGGGGAGATACGCAGTATTTT.

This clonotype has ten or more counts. CDR3 loop: CASIEDRARVYGANVLTF. As DNA, the CDR3 is TGTGCCAGCATCGAAGACAGGGCGAGGGTATATGGGGCCAACGTCCTGACTTTC. This rearrangement joins TRBV28 to TRBJ2-6, with TRBD1 identical over 7 bases. CDR3 length equals 18 residues. V lost 7 bases and J lost 3; bases outside the gene matches: 15. From germline, CDR1 is MDHEN and CDR2 SYDVKM.

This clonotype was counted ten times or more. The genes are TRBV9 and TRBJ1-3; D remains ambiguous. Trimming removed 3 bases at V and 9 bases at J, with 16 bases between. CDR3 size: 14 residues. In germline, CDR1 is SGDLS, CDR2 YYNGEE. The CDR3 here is CASSAGILEATIYF. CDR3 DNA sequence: TGTGCCAGCAGCGCCGGGATCCTAGAGGCCACCATATATTTT.

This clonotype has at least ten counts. In DNA form, the CDR3 reads TGCAGTGCTAGCCTCTACTCGGGCCACAATGAGCAGTTCTTC. Its protein is CSASLYSGHNEQFF. The V gene is TRBV20-1, the J gene TRBJ2-1; D not certain. Germline V lookup: CDR1 DFQATT, CDR2 SNEGSKA (reference sequence). The CDR3 is 14 amino acids. V was clipped by 3 bases and J by 5 bases, with 14 bases between them.

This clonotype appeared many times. The CDR3 is CASSYSGGAFF. The DNA for the CDR3 is TGTGCCAGCAGTTACTCAGGGGGAGCTTTCTTT. The rearrangement links TRBV6-5 to TRBJ1-1, with D possibly being TRBD1 (6 bases). V was clipped by 0 bases and J by 10 bases, with 6 bases between them. The CDR3 is 11 amino acids. Germline assignment: CDR1 MNHEY and CDR2 SVGAGI.

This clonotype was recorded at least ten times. CDR3 nucleotide sequence: TGTGCCAGCAGCTTAGGGGTTTTAGCCGAGCCACCAGATACGCAGTATTTT. Its translation: CASSLGVLAEPPDTQYF. The genes are TRBV7-2 and TRBJ2-3; D remains unclear. The CDR3 runs 17 residues. The germline V and J ends were trimmed by 1 base and 4 bases, with 18 bases remaining between them. From germline, CDR1 is SGHTA and CDR2 FQGNSA.

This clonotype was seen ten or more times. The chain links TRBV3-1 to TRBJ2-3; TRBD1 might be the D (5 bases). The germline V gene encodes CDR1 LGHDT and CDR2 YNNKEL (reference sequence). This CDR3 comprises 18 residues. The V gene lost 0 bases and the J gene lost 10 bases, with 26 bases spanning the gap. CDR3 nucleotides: TGTGCCAGCAGCCAAGATCTCAGGGCCACGATTTCTGATAGGGCGCAGTATTTT. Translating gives CASSQDLRATISDRAQYF.

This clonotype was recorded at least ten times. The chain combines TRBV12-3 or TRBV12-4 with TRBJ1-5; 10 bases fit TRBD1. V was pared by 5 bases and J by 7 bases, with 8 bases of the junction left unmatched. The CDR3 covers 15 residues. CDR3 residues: CASSGWDRGIQPQHF. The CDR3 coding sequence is TGTGCCAGCAGTGGATGGGACAGGGGTATACAGCCCCAGCATTTT.

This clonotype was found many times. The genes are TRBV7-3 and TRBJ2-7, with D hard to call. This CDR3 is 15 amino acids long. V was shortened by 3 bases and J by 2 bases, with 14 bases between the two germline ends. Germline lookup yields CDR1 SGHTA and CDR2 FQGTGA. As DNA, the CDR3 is TGTGCCAGCAGCTTGACCCCCCAGGCACCCTACGAGCAGTACTTC. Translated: CASSLTPQAPYEQYF.

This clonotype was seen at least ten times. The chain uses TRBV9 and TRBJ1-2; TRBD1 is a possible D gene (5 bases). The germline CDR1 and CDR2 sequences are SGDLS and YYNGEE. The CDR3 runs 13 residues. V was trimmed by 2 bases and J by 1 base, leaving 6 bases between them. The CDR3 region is CASSVDSNYGYTF. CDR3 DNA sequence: TGTGCCAGCAGCGTTGACAGTAACTATGGCTACACCTTC.

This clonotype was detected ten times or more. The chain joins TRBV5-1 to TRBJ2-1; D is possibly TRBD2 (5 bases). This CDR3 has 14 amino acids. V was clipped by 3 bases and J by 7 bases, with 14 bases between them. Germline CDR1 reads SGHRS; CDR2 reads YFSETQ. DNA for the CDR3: TGCGCCAGCAGCTCCGGGGAACCCCCTAATGAGCAGTTCTTC. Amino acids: CASSSGEPPNEQFF.

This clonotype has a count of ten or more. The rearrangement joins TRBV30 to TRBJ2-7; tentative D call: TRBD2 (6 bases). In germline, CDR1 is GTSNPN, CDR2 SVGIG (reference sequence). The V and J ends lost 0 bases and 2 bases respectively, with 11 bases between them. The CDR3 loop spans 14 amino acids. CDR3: CAWSVPRGTYEQYF. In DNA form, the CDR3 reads TGTGCCTGGAGTGTACCCCGGGGGACCTACGAGCAGTACTTC.

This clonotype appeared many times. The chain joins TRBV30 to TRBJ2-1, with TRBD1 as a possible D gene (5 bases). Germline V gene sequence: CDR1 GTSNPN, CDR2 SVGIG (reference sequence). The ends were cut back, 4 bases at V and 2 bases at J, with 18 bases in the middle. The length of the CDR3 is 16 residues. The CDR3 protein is CAWTYAGPFPYNEQFF. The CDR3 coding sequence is TGTGCCTGGACATACGCAGGGCCGTTCCCCTACAATGAGCAGTTCTTC.

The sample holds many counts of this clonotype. CDR3 sequence: CASSLQTWAGAYEQYF. The CDR3 nucleotides read TGTGCCAGCTCACTTCAGACATGGGCGGGAGCCTACGAGCAGTACTTC. The rearrangement joins TRBV18 to TRBJ2-7; TRBD2 agrees at 7 bases. The CDR3 length is 16 residues. V gave up 4 bases and J gave up 2 bases; unmatched junction bases: 11. Germline values: CDR1 KGHSH, CDR2 LQKENI.